A single sample is the source of the 30 T cell receptor beta chains below, sequenced in a study of blood T cells in healthy people across ages. Primers used in a second PCR of roughly 7 to 12 cycles were a sample-barcoded 5' primer and a J-beta primer mix. Each CDR3 protein is one row after TCRdb ran MiXCR on the 5' RACE reads. This table holds 600,000 to 850,000 distinct CDR3 sequences, approximately 39% found once. The sequencing sample was made of blood. The receptors shown here come from a woman in her sixties or seventies in good health.

Concerning this clonotype itself: This may be a read error: a much more frequent sequence differs by one nucleotide. The rearrangement links TRBV12-3 or TRBV12-4 to TRBJ1-2; D possibly corresponds to TRBD1 (6 bases). V gave up 11 bases and J gave up 5 bases, with 15 bases separating them. The CDR3 has 12 residues. This CDR3 reads CAGGRGSYGYTF. CDR3 nucleotide sequence: TGTGCCGGTGGGAGGGGGAGTTATGGCTACACCTTC.

This clonotype was found a few times. This chain's CDR3 is CASSLGLAAPNEQFF. The CDR3 nucleotides are TGTGCCAGCAGCCTGGGACTAGCGGCCCCGAATGAGCAGTTCTTC. This chain connects TRBV3-1 to TRBJ2-1, with 11 bases matching TRBD2. V lost 4 bases and J lost 7; bases outside the gene matches: 6. Germline V gene data show CDR1 as LGHDT and CDR2 as YNNKEL (reference sequence). CDR3 length: 15 amino acids.

This clonotype has more than one count but fewer than ten. This sequence joins TRBV4-2 and TRBJ1-1, with a possible D match to TRBD1 (5 bases). Germline V gene data show CDR1 as LGHNA and CDR2 as YNFKEQ. Deletions cut 11 bases from V and 0 bases from J, with 13 bases between. The CDR3 runs to 13 residues. CDR3 in amino acids: CASQTDMNTEAFF. DNA of the CDR3: TGTGCCTCCCAGACAGATATGAACACTGAAGCTTTCTTT.

V and J are TRBV15 and TRBJ2-5; D call uncertain. This CDR3 spans 13 amino acids. Trimming pared 0 bases from V and 4 bases from J, leaving 6 bases between. Looked up from germline, CDR1 is LNHNV and CDR2 is YYDKDF (reference sequence). The chain's CDR3 is CATSRDGLETQYF. DNA for the CDR3: TGTGCCACCAGCAGAGATGGATTAGAGACCCAGTACTTC.

This clonotype occurred a few times. This chain joins TRBV5-1 and TRBJ2-5; TRBD1 matches at 7 bases. The CDR3 is 14 residues long. V was pared by 5 bases and J by 2 bases, with 6 bases of the junction left unmatched. Germline assignment: CDR1 SGHRS and CDR2 YFSETQ. CDR3: CASRPGRGQETQYF. In DNA form, the CDR3 reads TGCGCCAGCAGGCCGGGCAGGGGGCAAGAGACCCAGTACTTC. The entire variable domain, with the rest obtained from reference TRBV5-1 and TRBJ2-5, is as follows: KAGVTQTPRYLIKTRGQQVTLSCSPISGHRSVSWYQQTPGQGLQFLFEYFSETQRNKGNFPGRFSGRQFSNSRSEMNVSTLELGDSALYLCASRPGRGQETQYFGPGTRLLVL.

The chain uses TRBV27 and TRBJ2-7; the match to TRBD1 covers 10 bases. The DNA end is a closer match to TRBJ2-5, so the J assignment may be wrong. Germline CDR1 is MNHEY and CDR2 is SMNVEV (reference sequence). The CDR3 consists of 15 residues. The chain's CDR3 is CASSPDRGQRETQYF. CDR3 sequence (DNA): TGTGCCAGCAGCCCTGACAGGGGGCAACGAGAGACCCAGTACTTC.

The gene calls are TRBV12-3 or TRBV12-4 and TRBJ2-1; 13 bases fit TRBD2. Trimming removed 4 bases from V and 4 bases from J; junction bases left unmatched: 7. The CDR3 totals 17 residues. The chain's CDR3 is CASSYTLAGGRYNEQFF. In DNA, the CDR3 is TGTGCCAGCAGTTACACACTAGCGGGGGGGAGATACAATGAGCAGTTCTTC.

This clonotype has more than one count but fewer than ten. The chain employs TRBV7-3 and TRBJ2-7, with D perhaps matching TRBD1 (5 bases). Germline CDR1 reads SGHTA; CDR2 reads FQGTGA. Trimming removed 2 bases at V and 7 bases at J, with 12 bases between. The CDR3 is 13 amino acids. This chain's CDR3 is CASSLGAKREQYF. The CDR3 region has the DNA TGTGCCAGCAGCTTAGGGGCGAAGCGTGAGCAGTACTTC.

This rearrangement joins TRBV3-1 to TRBJ2-3; 12 bases fit TRBD2. The junction had 14 bases not matched to a gene; V was cut back by 2 bases and J by 5 bases. Germline V gives CDR1 LGHDT, CDR2 YNNKEL (reference sequence). The length of the CDR3 is 19 residues. This CDR3 reads CASSQLAGGPAGQRDTQYF. CDR3 sequence (DNA): TGTGCCAGCAGCCAACTAGCGGGGGGGCCAGCAGGTCAAAGAGATACGCAGTATTTT.

The V call is TRBV7-2, the J call TRBJ2-1; D not certain. The CDR3 loop spans 15 amino acids. Per the germline V gene, CDR1 is SGHTA and CDR2 is FQGNSA. The V and J ends lost 1 base and 0 bases respectively, with 7 bases between them. Here the CDR3 DNA reads TGTGCCAGCAGCTTAGAAAGGGCCTCCTACAATGAGCAGTTCTTC. Its protein is CASSLERASYNEQFF.

The table lists this clonotype with a count of one. Its ends do not fully match the called genes, so a read error is possible. The chain is built from TRBV6-5 and TRBJ2-7; D remains unclear. CDR3 length equals 14 residues. Germline lookup yields CDR1 MNHEY and CDR2 SVGAGI. The CDR3 DNA reads as TGTGCCAGCAGTGACTCGAAGGCCTCCTACGAGCAGTACTTC. As protein: CASSDSKASYEQYF.

CDR3 in amino acids: CASSSYTGTGLYEQYF. CDR3 DNA: TGTGCCAGCAGTTCTTACACCGGGACAGGGCTATACGAGCAGTACTTC. This chain uses TRBV25-1 with TRBJ2-1, with TRBD1 identical over 9 bases. The end of the DNA fits TRBJ2-7 better, so the J call may be wrong. The germline V gene has CDR1 MGHDK and CDR2 SYGVNS. This CDR3 has 16 amino acids.

This chain uses TRBV3-1 with TRBJ2-7; D gene ambiguous. The V gene lost 3 bases and the J gene lost 7 bases, with 13 bases spanning the gap. The CDR3 loop spans 13 amino acids. Germline V gives CDR1 LGHDT, CDR2 YNNKEL (reference sequence). The CDR3 nucleotides read TGTGCCAGCAGCCACCAAAAAAGCGAGGAGCAGTACTTC. This encodes CASSHQKSEEQYF.

This clonotype was counted between two and nine times. V is TRBV3-1 and J is TRBJ1-5; D is undetermined. The CDR3 is made up of 14 amino acids. Germline CDR1 and CDR2: LGHDT and YNNKEL (reference sequence). Trimming removed 5 bases from V and 3 bases from J, with 11 bases in between. CDR3 DNA: TGTGCCAGCAGCTCTCTCGGATTCAATCAGCCCCAGCATTTT. Amino acids: CASSSLGFNQPQHF.

This clonotype was detected only a few times. The chain has TRBV29-1 and TRBJ2-3, with 7 bases fitting TRBD1. The CDR3 extends over 13 amino acids. V was pared by 8 bases and J by 0 bases, with 5 bases of the junction left unmatched. Germline V gives CDR1 SQVTM, CDR2 ANQGSEA. The CDR3 reads CSINRGSTDTQYF. For the CDR3, the DNA is TGCAGCATCAACAGGGGCAGCACAGATACGCAGTATTTT.

The rearrangement uses TRBV27 and TRBJ1-2; maybe TRBD1 (5 bases). The V and J ends lost 5 bases and 4 bases respectively, with 14 bases between them. The CDR3 runs to 14 residues. CDR1 is MNHEY, CDR2 SMNVEV, per germline (reference sequence). The CDR3 region is CASSVRGLGYGYTF. DNA for the CDR3: TGTGCCAGCAGTGTACGGGGGTTGGGCTATGGCTACACCTTC.

This clonotype was seen a few times. This sequence joins TRBV20-1 and TRBJ2-5; D ambiguous. Trimming removed 4 bases from V and 5 bases from J, with 5 bases in between. The V gene's germline CDR1 is DFQATT and CDR2 SNEGSKA (reference sequence). The CDR3 loop spans 10 amino acids. The CDR3 here is CSANRETQYF. CDR3 nucleotide sequence: TGCAGTGCTAATAGGGAGACCCAGTACTTC.

This clonotype turned up a few times. This chain connects TRBV20-1 to TRBJ1-5, with D unresolved. Germline-derived CDR1 and CDR2 are DFQATT and SNEGSKA (reference sequence). V was cut by 2 bases and J by 2 bases, with 10 bases left in between. There are 14 residues in the CDR3. CDR3 in amino acids: CSARSGGGNQPQHF. For the CDR3, the DNA is TGCAGTGCTAGAAGTGGTGGTGGCAATCAGCCCCAGCATTTT.

This chain links TRBV4-1 with TRBJ2-1; D not resolved. V was clipped by 1 base and J by 6 bases, with 16 bases between them. Per the germline V gene, CDR1 is MGHRA and CDR2 is YSYEKL. The CDR3 totals 16 residues. CDR3 in amino acids: CASSQGPRVLFNEQFF. The DNA of the CDR3 is TGCGCCAGCAGCCAAGGGCCCCGGGTCCTCTTCAATGAGCAGTTCTTC.

With regard to this clonotype: Relative to the germline gene, one junction end is altered; a read error may explain this. The chain employs TRBV18 and TRBJ2-7, with 7 bases identical to TRBD1. Germline assignment: CDR1 KGHSH and CDR2 LQKENI. The length of the CDR3 is 14 residues. The CDR3 here is CASSTGAISYERYF. In DNA, the CDR3 is TGTGCCAGCTCTACAGGGGCCATCTCCTACGAGCGGTACTTC.

The chain carries TRBV7-9 and TRBJ2-5; weak D call: TRBD2 (6 bases). The V and J ends lost 1 base and 11 bases respectively, with 23 bases between them. CDR3 length: 16 residues. Germline lookup yields CDR1 SEHNR and CDR2 FQNEAQ (reference sequence). The CDR3 loop reads CASSLVRGEGDNEQYF. For the CDR3, the DNA is TGTGCCAGCAGCTTAGTGCGGGGCGAGGGCGACAATGAGCAGTACTTC.

The CDR3: CASSFGQIAHEQYF. CDR3 sequence (DNA): TGTGCCAGCAGCTTTGGACAGATAGCCCACGAGCAGTACTTC. V usage is TRBV7-2 and J usage is TRBJ2-7, with D perhaps matching TRBD1 (6 bases). The V end lost 3 bases, the J end lost 5 bases, and 14 bases lay between the germline ends. Germline CDR1 is SGHTA and CDR2 is FQGNSA. The length of the CDR3 is 14 residues.

J is TRBJ1-5 and V is TRBV6-1; maybe TRBD1 (5 bases). This CDR3 spans 15 amino acids. Germline V gives CDR1 MNHNS, CDR2 SASEGT. Trimming cost V 0 bases and J 5 bases, with 11 bases left between them. CDR3 DNA: TGTGCCAGCAGTGAAGCATGGGGGGGTTATCAGCCCCAGCATTTT. Translating gives CASSEAWGGYQPQHF.

V and J are TRBV25-1 and TRBJ2-7; 9 bases are shared with TRBD1. Trimming at V came to 4 bases and at J to 2 bases, leaving 6 bases not matched to a gene. CDR3 length: 15 residues. Germline CDR1 and CDR2: MGHDK and SYGVNS. DNA for the CDR3: TGTGCCAGCAGTGGACGGGACAGGGTGGCCTACGAGCAGTACTTC. This encodes CASSGRDRVAYEQYF.

This clonotype appeared once. The genes are TRBV20-1 and TRBJ2-2, with D perhaps given as TRBD1 or TRBD2 (5 bases each). The CDR3 has 13 residues. The V end lost 6 bases, the J end lost 3 bases, and 11 bases lay between the germline ends. CDR1 is DFQATT and CDR2 is SNEGSKA in the germline V gene (reference sequence). CDR3 DNA sequence: TGCAGTGCCTCGATGGGGGACACCGGGGAGCTGTTTTTT. This translates into CSASMGDTGELFF.

This clonotype came up a few times. The rearrangement joins TRBV9 to TRBJ2-5; tentatively, D is TRBD1 or TRBD2 (6 bases each). The CDR3 extends over 16 amino acids. Trimming shortened V by 0 bases and J by 4 bases, and 16 bases separated the two germline ends. Germline assignment: CDR1 SGDLS and CDR2 YYNGEE. CDR3 amino acids: CASSVVGGDLGETQYF. The CDR3 DNA follows: TGTGCCAGCAGCGTAGTCGGGGGCGACCTTGGAGAGACCCAGTACTTC.

The chain has TRBV6-5 and TRBJ1-2, with D perhaps TRBD1 (5 bases). CDR1 MNHEY and CDR2 SVGAGI come from the germline V gene. The CDR3 has 16 amino acids. Trimming took 6 bases from V and 0 from J, leaving 17 bases between them. For the CDR3, the DNA is TGTGCCAGCAGCCGGGGCCTCTACCAAGCTAACTATGGCTACACCTTC. It codes for CASSRGLYQANYGYTF.

As to this clonotype: No conserved phenylalanine or tryptophan ends this CDR3, so it is likely a read error. The J gene is TRBJ2-5, the V gene TRBV9; TRBD2 agrees at 12 bases. The CDR3 runs 18 residues. The V segment lost 3 bases and the J segment 5 bases; nucleotides outside the gene matches: 14. Germline V gives CDR1 SGDLS, CDR2 YYNGEE. The CDR3 reads CASSAPPRTSGDYETQYL. CDR3 nucleotides: TGTGCCAGCAGCGCGCCCCCACGGACTAGCGGGGATTACGAGACCCAGTACTTA.

Only a few counts were recorded for this clonotype. In nucleotides, the CDR3 is TGTGCCAGCAGCTTATTTCCTAGCGAGAGTGAGCAGTTCTTC. This gives the protein CASSLFPSESEQFF. The chain combines TRBV7-9 with TRBJ2-1; D possibly corresponds to TRBD2 (6 bases). V was shortened by 2 bases and J by 9 bases, with 14 bases between the two germline ends. The CDR3 contains 14 residues. Per germline, CDR1 SEHNR and CDR2 FQNEAQ (reference sequence). The entire variable domain, with the rest obtained from reference TRBV7-9 and TRBJ2-1, is as follows: DTGVSQNPRHKITKRGQNVTFRCDPISEHNRLYWYRQTLGQGPEFLTYFQNEAQLEKSRLLSDRFSAERPKGSFSTLEIQRTEQGDSAMYLCASSLFPSESEQFFGPGTRLTVL.

The chain carries TRBV7-9 and TRBJ2-5, with D tentatively TRBD1 (6 bases). The assigned J gene may be wrong: the sequence end matches TRBJ2-7 better. Germline loops: CDR1 SEHNR, CDR2 FQNEAQ (reference sequence). This CDR3 region has 15 residues. The CDR3 region has the DNA TGTGCCAGCAGCCCCGAAGGGGGAACGGCCTACGAGCAGTACTTC. It specifies CASSPEGGTAYEQYF.